The 5 T cell receptor beta chains below come from one sample, sequenced in a study of human T cells and chemical hapten exposure. As for time point: patch test 1, 2 weeks after DPC sensitization. The sample's treatment: therapeutic diphenylcyclopropenone sensitization with weekly scalp DPC. Each CDR3 protein is one row after TCRdb ran MiXCR on the RACE reads. The table lists roughly 380,000 distinct CDR3 sequences, 4% to 5.5% of them singletons. The specimen was whole blood, collected in connection with sensitization to the hapten diphenylcyclopropenone (DPC). These receptor sequences come from a woman aged 45-65 years with alopecia areata. Some clones in this sample may be carry-over from other donors' samples.

This clonotype was observed at least ten times. CDR3 DNA: TGTGCCAGCAGTAACCAGACTAGCGATTACGAGCAGTACTTC. Translation: CASSNQTSDYEQYF. This chain uses TRBV6-2 or TRBV6-3 with TRBJ2-7; 8 nucleotides line up with TRBD2. There are 14 residues in the CDR3. V lost 5 bases to trimming and J lost 4 bases; unmatched junction nucleotides: 7. Germline CDR1 is MNHEY and CDR2 is SVGEGT.

This clonotype has a count of ten or more. The chain is built from TRBV7-3 and TRBJ2-3; D gene unclear. The V gene's germline CDR1 is SGHTA and CDR2 FQGTGA. The CDR3 contains 14 residues. V gave up 5 bases and J gave up 2 bases, with 11 bases separating them. CDR3 protein: CASSQNRPTDTQYF. The CDR3, as DNA: TGTGCCAGCAGCCAAAACCGACCCACAGATACGCAGTATTTT.

At least ten counts were recorded for this clonotype. This chain links TRBV28 with TRBJ2-7, with D hard to call. The germline gives CDR1 MDHEN, CDR2 SYDVKM. Trimming took 6 bases from V and 5 from J, leaving 11 bases between them. The CDR3 covers 12 residues. This CDR3 is CASSPPRNEQYF. As DNA, the CDR3 is TGTGCCAGCAGCCCCCCCCGGAACGAGCAGTACTTC.

This clonotype was recorded many times. The rearrangement links TRBV7-2 to TRBJ2-3; D remains unclear. Trimming pared 2 bases from V and 4 bases from J, leaving 4 bases between. The CDR3 spans 12 residues. Germline CDR1 and CDR2: SGHTA and FQGNSA. CDR3 sequence reads: CASSLRPDTQYF. The CDR3 DNA sequence: TGTGCCAGCAGCTTAAGGCCAGATACGCAGTATTTT.

The DNA of the CDR3 is TGTGCCACCAGTGAAACAGGTCAGCCCCAGCATTTT. Protein sequence: CATSETGQPQHF. The chain combines TRBV24-1 with TRBJ1-5; D might be TRBD1 (5 bases). CDR1 is KGHDR, CDR2 SFDVKD, per germline. V lost 4 bases and J lost 6, with 6 bases in between. The CDR3 runs 12 residues.